This T cell receptor beta chain was identified in a study of technical replicates of blood from a handful of donors. This CDR3 region has 16 residues. The germline gives CDR1 SGHTA, CDR2 FQGTGA. The V segment lost 1 base and the J segment 7 bases; nucleotides outside the gene matches: 12. Repertoires were generated with immunoSEQ multiplex PCR, while TCRdb's copy carries only in-frame clones and drops some. The data show some 74,000 clones, about nine tenths seen once. This rearrangement joins TRBV7-3 to TRBJ2-7, with 8 bases lining up with TRBD2. The sequence was obtained from a human donor in good health. Source material: T cells isolated from PBMCs. In DNA form, the CDR3 reads TGTGCCAGCAGCTTAAGTGTCGCGGGAGGCGTGGTTGAGCAGTACTTC. Amino acid sequence: CASSLSVAGGVVEQYF.